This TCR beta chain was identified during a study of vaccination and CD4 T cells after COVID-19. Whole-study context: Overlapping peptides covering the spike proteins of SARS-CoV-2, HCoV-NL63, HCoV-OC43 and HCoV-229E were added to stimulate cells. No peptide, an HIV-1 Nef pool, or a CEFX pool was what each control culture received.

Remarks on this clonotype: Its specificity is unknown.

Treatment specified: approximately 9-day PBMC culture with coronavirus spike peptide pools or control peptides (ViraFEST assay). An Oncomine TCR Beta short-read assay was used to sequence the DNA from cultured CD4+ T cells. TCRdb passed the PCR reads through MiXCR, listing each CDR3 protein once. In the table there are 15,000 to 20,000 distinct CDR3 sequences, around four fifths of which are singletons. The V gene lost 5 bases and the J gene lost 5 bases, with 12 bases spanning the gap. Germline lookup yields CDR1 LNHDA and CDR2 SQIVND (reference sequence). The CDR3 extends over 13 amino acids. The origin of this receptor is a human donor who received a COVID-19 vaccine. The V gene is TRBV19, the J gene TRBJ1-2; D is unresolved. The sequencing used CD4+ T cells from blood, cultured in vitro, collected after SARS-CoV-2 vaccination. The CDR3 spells CASSAGSRYGYTF. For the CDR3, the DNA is TGTGCCAGTAGTGCGGGATCCCGATATGGCTACACCTTC.